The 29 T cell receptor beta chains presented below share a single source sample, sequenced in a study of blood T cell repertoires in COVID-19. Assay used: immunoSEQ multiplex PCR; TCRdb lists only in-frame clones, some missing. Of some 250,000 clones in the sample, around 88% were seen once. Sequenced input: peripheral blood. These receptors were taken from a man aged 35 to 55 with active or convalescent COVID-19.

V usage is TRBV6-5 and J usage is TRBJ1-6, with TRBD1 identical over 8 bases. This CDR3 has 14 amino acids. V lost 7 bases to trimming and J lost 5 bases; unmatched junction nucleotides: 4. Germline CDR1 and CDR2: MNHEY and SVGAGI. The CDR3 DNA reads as TGTGCCAGCATATTGGGACAGGATAATTCACCCCTCCACTTT. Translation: CASILGQDNSPLHF.

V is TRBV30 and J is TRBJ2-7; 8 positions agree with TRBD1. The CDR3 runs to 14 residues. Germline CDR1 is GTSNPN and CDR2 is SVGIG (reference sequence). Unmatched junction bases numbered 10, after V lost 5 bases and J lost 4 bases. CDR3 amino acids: CAWGRQGLLYEQYF. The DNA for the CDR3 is TGTGCCTGGGGAAGACAGGGGCTCTTGTACGAGCAGTACTTC.

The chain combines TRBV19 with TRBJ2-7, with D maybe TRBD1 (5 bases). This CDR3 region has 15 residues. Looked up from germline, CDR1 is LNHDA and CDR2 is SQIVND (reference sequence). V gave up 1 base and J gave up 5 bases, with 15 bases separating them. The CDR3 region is CASSIGLGRVDEQYF. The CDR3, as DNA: TGTGCCAGTAGTATAGGTTTGGGCAGGGTCGACGAGCAGTACTTC. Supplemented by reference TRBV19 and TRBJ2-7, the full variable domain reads DGGITQSPKYLFRKEGQNVTLSCEQNLNHDAMYWYRQDPGQGLRLIYYSQIVNDFQKGDIAEGYSVSREKKESFPLTVTSAQKNPTAFYLCASSIGLGRVDEQYFGPGTRLTVT.

Here the CDR3 reads CASVRDRSPNEQFF. CDR3 DNA: TGTGCCAGCGTGAGGGACAGGTCACCCAATGAGCAGTTCTTC. This chain links TRBV5-4 with TRBJ2-1; 8 bases align to TRBD1. Germline-derived CDR1 and CDR2 are SGHNT and YYREEE (reference sequence). The CDR3 runs 14 residues. Trimming took 7 bases from V and 6 from J; bases not matched to a gene: 9.

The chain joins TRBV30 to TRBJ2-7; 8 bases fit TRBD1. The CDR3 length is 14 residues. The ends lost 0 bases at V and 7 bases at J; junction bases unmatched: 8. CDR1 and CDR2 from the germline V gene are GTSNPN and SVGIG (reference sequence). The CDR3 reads CAWSVVQGAREQYF. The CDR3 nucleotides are TGTGCCTGGAGTGTAGTGCAGGGGGCGCGAGAGCAGTACTTC.

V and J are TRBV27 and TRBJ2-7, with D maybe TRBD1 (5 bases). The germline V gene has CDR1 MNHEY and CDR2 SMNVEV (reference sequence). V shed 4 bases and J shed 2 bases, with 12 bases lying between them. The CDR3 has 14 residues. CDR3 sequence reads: CASSSTVEAYEQYF. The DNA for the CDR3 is TGTGCCAGCAGTTCGACAGTAGAAGCCTACGAGCAGTACTTC.

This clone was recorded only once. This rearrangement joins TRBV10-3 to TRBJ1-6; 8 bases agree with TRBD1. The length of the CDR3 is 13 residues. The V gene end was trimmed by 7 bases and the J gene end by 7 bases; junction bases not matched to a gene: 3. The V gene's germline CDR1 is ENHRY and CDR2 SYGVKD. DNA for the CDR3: TGTGCCATCAACCGGGACAGGAATTCACCCCTCCACTTT. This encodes CAINRDRNSPLHF.

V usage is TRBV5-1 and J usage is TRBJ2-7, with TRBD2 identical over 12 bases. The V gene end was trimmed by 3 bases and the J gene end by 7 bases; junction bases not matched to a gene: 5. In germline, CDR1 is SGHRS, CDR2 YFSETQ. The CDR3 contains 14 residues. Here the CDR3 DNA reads TGCGCCAGCAGCTCGCTGACTAGCGGGAGTGAGCAGTACTTC. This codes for CASSSLTSGSEQYF.

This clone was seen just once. CDR3 coding DNA: TGTGCCAGTAGTTGGGGACAGCAGAACACTGAAGCTTTCTTT. Translation: CASSWGQQNTEAFF. The rearrangement joins TRBV19 to TRBJ1-1, with 7 bases matching TRBD1. This CDR3 is 14 amino acids long. CDR1 and CDR2 from the germline V gene are LNHDA and SQIVND (reference sequence). Trimming cost V 5 bases and J 1 base; bases outside gene matches: 4.

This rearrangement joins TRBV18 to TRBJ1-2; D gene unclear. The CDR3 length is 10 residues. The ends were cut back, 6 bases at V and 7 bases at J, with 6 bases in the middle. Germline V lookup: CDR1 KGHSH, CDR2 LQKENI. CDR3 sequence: CASSGSGYTF. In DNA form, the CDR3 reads TGTGCCAGCTCCGGGAGTGGCTACACCTTC.

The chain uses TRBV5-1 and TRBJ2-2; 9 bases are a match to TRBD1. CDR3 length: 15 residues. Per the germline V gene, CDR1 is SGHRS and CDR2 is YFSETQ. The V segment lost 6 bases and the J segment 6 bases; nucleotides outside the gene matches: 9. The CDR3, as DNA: TGCGCCAGCAAGGTGGGGACAGGGCCCCCCGGGGAGCTGTTTTTT. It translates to CASKVGTGPPGELFF.

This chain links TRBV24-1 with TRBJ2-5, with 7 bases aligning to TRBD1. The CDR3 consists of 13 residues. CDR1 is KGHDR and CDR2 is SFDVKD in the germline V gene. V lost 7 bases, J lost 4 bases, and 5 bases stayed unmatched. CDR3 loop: CATRGTAGETQYF. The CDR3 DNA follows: TGTGCCACCAGAGGGACAGCAGGAGAGACCCAGTACTTC.

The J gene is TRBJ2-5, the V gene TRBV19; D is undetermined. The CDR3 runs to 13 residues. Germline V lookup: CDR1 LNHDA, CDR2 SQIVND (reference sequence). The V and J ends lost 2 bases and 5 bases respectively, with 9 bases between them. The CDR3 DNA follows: TGTGCCAGTAGTATAAATCGAGTGGAGACCCAGTACTTC. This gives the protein CASSINRVETQYF.

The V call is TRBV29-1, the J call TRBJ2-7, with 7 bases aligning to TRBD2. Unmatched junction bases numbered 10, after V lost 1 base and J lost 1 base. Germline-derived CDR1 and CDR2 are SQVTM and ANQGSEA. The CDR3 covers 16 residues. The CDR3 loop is CSVEVGLAEGSYEQYF. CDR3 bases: TGCAGCGTTGAAGTCGGTCTAGCGGAGGGTTCCTACGAGCAGTACTTC.

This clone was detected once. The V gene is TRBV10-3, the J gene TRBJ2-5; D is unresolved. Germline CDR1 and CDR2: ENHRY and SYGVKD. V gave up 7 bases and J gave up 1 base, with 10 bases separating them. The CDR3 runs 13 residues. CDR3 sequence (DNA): TGTGCCATCACCGCGGCCCCCCAAGAGACCCAGTACTTC. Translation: CAITAAPQETQYF.

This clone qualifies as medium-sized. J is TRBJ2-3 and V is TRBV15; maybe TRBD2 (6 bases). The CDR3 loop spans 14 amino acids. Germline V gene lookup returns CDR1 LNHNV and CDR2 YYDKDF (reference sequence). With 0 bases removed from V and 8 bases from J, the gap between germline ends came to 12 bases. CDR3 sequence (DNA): TGTGCCACCAGCAGAGATGCTAGCGAGGGTACGCAGTATTTT. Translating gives CATSRDASEGTQYF.

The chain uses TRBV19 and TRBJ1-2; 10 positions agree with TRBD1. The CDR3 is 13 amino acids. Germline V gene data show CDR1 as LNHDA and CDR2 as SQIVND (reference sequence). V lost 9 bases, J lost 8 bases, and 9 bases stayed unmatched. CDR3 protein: CASKGQGIGGYTF. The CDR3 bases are TGTGCCAGCAAGGGACAGGGGATTGGGGGCTACACCTTC.

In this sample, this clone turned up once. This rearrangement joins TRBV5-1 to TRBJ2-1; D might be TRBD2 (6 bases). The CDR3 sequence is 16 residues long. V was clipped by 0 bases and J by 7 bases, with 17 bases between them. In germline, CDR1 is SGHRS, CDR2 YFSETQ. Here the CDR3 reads CASSLATSPLRNEQFF. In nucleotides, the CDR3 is TGCGCCAGCAGCTTGGCCACTAGCCCGCTTAGGAATGAGCAGTTCTTC.

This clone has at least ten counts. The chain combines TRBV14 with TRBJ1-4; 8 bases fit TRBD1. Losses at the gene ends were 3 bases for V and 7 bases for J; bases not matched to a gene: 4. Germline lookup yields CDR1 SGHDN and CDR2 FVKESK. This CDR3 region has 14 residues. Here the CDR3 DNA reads TGTGCCAGCAGCCACGGACAGGGTGGTGAAAAACTGTTTTTT. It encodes CASSHGQGGEKLFF.

The CDR3 DNA is TGTGCCAGCAGCATAAGGGGACAGCCTAATGAAAAACTGTTTTTT. The encoded protein is CASSIRGQPNEKLFF. The chain carries TRBV7-9 and TRBJ1-4; 7 bases are a match to TRBD1. The CDR3 length is 15 residues. The ends lost 5 bases at V and 3 bases at J; junction bases unmatched: 6. Germline lookup yields CDR1 SEHNR and CDR2 FQNEAQ (reference sequence).

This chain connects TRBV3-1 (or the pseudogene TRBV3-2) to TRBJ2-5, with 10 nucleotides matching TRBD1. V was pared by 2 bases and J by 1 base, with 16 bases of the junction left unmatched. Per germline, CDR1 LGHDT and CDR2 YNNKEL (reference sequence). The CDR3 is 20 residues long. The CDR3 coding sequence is TGTGCCAGCAGCCAAAATGACAGGGGGCTTGCGGGGGACCTCCAAGAGACCCAGTACTTC. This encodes CASSQNDRGLAGDLQETQYF.

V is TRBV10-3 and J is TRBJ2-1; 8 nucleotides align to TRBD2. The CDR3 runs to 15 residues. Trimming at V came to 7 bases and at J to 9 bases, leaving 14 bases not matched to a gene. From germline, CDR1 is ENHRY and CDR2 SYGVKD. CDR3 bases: TGTGCCATCATGACGTTAGCGGGGCGGCTTCCTGAGCAGTTCTTC. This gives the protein CAIMTLAGRLPEQFF.

The CDR3 region is CASSLDRDSLRGYTF. In DNA form, the CDR3 reads TGTGCCAGCAGTCTCGACAGGGACAGTTTGAGGGGCTACACCTTC. The chain employs TRBV27 and TRBJ1-2; 7 positions match TRBD1. Germline V gives CDR1 MNHEY, CDR2 SMNVEV (reference sequence). Unmatched junction bases numbered 14, after V lost 5 bases and J lost 8 bases. CDR3 length equals 15 residues.

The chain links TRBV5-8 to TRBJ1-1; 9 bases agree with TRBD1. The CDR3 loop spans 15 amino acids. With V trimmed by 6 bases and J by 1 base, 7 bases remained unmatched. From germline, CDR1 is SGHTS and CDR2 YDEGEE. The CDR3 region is CASNRGQNSNTEAFF. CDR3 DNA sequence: TGTGCCAGCAACAGGGGGCAAAATTCGAACACTGAAGCTTTCTTT.

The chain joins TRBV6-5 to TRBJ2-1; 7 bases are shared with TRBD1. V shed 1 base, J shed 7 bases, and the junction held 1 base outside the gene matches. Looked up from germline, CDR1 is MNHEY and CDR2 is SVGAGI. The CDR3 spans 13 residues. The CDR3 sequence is CASSYYRGNEQFF. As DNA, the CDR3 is TGTGCCAGCAGTTACTACAGGGGAAATGAGCAGTTCTTC.

The CDR3 DNA follows: TGTGCCAGCAGCTTAGACTTTTCTGGCTACACCTTC. Translating gives CASSLDFSGYTF. The gene calls are TRBV7-9 and TRBJ1-2; D not resolved. The CDR3 sequence is 12 residues long. Germline CDR1 SEHNR, CDR2 FQNEAQ (reference sequence). The V end lost 1 base, the J end lost 7 bases, and 7 bases lay between the germline ends.

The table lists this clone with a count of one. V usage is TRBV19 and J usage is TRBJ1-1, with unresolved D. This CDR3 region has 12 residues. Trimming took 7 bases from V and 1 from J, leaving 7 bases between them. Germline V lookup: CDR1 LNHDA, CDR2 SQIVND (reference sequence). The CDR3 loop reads CASTRWNTEAFF. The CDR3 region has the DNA TGTGCCAGTACCAGATGGAACACTGAAGCTTTCTTT.

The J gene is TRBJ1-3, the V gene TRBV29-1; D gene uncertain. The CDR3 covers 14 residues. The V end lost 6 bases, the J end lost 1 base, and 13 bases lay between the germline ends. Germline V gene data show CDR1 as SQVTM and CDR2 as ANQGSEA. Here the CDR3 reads CSVIQQSSGNTIYF. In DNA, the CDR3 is TGCAGCGTCATACAGCAATCTTCTGGAAACACCATATATTTT.

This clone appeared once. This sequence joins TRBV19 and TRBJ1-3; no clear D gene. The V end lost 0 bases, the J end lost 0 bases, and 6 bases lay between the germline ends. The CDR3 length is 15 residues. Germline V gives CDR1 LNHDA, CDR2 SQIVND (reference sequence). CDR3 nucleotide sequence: TGTGCCAGTAGTATAGACCACAGCTCTGGAAACACCATATATTTT. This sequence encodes CASSIDHSSGNTIYF.